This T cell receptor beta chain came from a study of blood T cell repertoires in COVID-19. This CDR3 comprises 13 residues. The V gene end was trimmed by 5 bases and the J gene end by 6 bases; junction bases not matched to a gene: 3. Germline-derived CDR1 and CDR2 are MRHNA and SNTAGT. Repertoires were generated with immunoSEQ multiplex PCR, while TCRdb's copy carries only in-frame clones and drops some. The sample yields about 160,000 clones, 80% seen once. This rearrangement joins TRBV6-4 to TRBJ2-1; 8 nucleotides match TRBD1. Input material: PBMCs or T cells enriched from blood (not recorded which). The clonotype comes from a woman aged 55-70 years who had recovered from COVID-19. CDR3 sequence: CASSTDRGNEQFF. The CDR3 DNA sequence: TGTGCCAGCAGTACCGACAGGGGCAATGAGCAGTTCTTC.